This T cell receptor (beta chain) stems from a study of shared T cell receptors in the human thymus. Generated by immunoSEQ multiplex PCR, the TCRdb table keeps only in-frame clones and is missing some. The sample contains more than 550,000 clones, approximately 85% of which appear only once. The data were also submitted as part of a second study, on human thymus T cells. Per that study: The donor group consisted of healthy Finnish infants who were having corrective surgery for congenital heart defects. Resected material from corrective heart surgery provided the thymus tissue analysed. V and J genes seemed to be used with bias in thymic and blood repertoires.

The origin of this receptor is a girl under three years old with a congenital heart defect. Material for sequencing was thymocytes.

The DNA of the CDR3 is TGTGCCAGCAGCCAAGGAAGACAGGGGATCTCCTACGAGCAGTACTTC. Encoded protein: CASSQGRQGISYEQYF. The chain has TRBV14 and TRBJ2-7; 8 bases align to TRBD1. Per the germline V gene, CDR1 is SGHDN and CDR2 is FVKESK. Trimming cost V 1 base and J 0 bases; bases outside gene matches: 5. This CDR3 spans 16 amino acids.